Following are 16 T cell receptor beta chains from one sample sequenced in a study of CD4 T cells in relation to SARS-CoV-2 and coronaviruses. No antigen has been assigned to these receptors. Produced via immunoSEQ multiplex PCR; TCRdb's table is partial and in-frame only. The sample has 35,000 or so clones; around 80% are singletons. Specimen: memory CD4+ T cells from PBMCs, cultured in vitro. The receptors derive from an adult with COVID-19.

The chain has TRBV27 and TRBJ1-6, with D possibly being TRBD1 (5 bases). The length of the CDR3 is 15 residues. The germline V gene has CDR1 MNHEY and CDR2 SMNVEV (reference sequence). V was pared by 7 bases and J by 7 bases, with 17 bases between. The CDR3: CASTLNGAGNSPLHF. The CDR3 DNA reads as TGTGCCAGCACTCTTAATGGGGCAGGGAATTCACCCCTCCACTTT.

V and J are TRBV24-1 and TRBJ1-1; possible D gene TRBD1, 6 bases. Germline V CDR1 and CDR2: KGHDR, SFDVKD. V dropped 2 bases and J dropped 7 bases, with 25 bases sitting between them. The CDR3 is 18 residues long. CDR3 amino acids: CATSDSTRWGHVSREAFF. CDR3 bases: TGTGCCACCAGTGATTCGACCAGGTGGGGACACGTTAGCCGTGAAGCTTTCTTT.

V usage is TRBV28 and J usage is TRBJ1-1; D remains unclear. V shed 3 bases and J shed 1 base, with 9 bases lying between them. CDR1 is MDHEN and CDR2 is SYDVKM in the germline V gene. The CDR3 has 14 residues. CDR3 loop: CASSFLLENTEAFF. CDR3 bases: TGTGCCAGCAGTTTCCTACTGGAGAACACTGAAGCTTTCTTT.

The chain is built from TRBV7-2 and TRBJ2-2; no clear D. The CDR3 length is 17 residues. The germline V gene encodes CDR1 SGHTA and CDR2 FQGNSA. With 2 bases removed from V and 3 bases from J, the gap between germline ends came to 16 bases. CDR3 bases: TGTGCCAGCAGCTTAAGAATTAGGAATGGGGACACCGGGGAGCTGTTTTTT. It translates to CASSLRIRNGDTGELFF.

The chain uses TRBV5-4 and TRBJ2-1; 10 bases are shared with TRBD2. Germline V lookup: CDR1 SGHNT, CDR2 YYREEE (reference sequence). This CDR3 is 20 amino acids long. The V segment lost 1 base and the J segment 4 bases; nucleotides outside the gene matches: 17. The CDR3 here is CASSLSRLAGDSLLYNEQFF. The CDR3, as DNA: TGTGCCAGCAGCTTGTCCCGACTAGCGGGTGACAGCCTTTTGTACAATGAGCAGTTCTTC. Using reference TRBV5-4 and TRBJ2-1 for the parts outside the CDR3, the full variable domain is ETGVTQSPTHLIKTRGQQVTLRCSSQSGHNTVSWYQQALGQGPQFIFQYYREEENGRGNFPPRFSGLQFPNYSSELNVNALELDDSALYLCASSLSRLAGDSLLYNEQFFGPGTRLTVL.

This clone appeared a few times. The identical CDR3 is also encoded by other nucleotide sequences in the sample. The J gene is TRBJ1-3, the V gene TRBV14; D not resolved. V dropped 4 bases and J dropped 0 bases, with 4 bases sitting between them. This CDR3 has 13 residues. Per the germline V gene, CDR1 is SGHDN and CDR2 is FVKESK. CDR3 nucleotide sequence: TGTGCCAGCAGCCCGAGCTCTGGAAACACCATATATTTT. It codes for CASSPSSGNTIYF.

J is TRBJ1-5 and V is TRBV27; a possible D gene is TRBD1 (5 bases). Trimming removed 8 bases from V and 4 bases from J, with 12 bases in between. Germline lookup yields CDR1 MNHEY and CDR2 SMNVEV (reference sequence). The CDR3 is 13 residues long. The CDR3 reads CASGGSSNQPQHF. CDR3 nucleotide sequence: TGTGCCAGCGGGGGGTCTTCAAATCAGCCCCAGCATTTT.

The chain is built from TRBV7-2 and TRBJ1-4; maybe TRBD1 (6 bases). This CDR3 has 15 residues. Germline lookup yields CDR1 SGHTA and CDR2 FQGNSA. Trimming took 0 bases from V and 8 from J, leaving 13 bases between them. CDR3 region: CASSLAGGLWEKLFF. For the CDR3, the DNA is TGTGCCAGCAGCTTAGCGGGGGGCCTTTGGGAAAAACTGTTTTTT.

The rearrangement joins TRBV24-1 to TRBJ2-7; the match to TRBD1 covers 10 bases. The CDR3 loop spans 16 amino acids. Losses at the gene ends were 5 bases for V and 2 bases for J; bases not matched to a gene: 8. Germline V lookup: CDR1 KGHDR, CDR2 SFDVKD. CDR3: CATSGPGQGGTYEQYF. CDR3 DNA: TGTGCCACCAGTGGGCCCGGACAGGGGGGAACCTACGAGCAGTACTTC.

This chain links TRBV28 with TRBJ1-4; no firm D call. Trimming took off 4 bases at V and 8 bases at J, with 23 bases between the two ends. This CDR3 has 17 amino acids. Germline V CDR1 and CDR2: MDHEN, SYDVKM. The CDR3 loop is CASSSLTNSGGREKLFF. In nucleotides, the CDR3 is TGTGCCAGCAGTTCCCTAACAAACTCCGGAGGGAGGGAAAAACTGTTTTTT.

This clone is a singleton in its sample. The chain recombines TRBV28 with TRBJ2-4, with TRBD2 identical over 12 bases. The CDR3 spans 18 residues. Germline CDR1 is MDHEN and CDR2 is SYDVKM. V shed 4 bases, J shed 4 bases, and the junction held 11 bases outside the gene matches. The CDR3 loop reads CASSSPLLAGGRKNIQYF. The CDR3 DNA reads TGTGCCAGCAGTTCTCCTCTGCTAGCGGGAGGGCGTAAAAACATTCAGTACTTC.

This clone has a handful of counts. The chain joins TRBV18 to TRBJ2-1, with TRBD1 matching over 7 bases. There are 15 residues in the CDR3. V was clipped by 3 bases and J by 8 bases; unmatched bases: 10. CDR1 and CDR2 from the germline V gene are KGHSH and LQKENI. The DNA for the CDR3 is TGTGCCAGCTCACCTTACGGACAGGCCTGGGATGAGCAGTTCTTC. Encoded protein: CASSPYGQAWDEQFF.

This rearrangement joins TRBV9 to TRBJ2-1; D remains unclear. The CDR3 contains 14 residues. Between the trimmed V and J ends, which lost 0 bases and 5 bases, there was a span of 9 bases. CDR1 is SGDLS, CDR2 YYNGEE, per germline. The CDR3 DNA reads TGTGCCAGCAGCGTAGAGTTTGGGAACAATGAGCAGTTCTTC. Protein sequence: CASSVEFGNNEQFF.

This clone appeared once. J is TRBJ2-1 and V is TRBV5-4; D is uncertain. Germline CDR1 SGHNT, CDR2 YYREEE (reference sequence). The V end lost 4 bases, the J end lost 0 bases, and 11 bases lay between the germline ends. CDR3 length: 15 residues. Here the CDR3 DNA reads TGTGCCAGCAGCGCTCGCATGAGCTCCTACAATGAGCAGTTCTTC. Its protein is CASSARMSSYNEQFF.

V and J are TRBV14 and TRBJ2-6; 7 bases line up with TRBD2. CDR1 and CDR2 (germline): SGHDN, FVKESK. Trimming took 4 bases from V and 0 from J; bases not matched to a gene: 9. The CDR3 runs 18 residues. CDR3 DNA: TGTGCCAGCAGCCCGATGGGAGGGCTGAGCTCTGGGGCCAACGTCCTGACTTTC. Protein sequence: CASSPMGGLSSGANVLTF.

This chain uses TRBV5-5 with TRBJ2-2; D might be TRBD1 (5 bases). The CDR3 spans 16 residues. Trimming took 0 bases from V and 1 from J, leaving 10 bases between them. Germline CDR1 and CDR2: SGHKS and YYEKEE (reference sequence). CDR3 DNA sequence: TGTGCCAGCAGCTTGGTTTTAGGGGTGAACACCGGGGAGCTGTTTTTT. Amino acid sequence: CASSLVLGVNTGELFF. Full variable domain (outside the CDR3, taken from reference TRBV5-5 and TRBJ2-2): DAGVTQSPTHLIKTRGQQVTLRCSPISGHKSVSWYQQVLGQGPQFIFQYYEKEERGRGNFPDRFSARQFPNYSSELNVNALLLGDSALYLCASSLVLGVNTGELFFGEGSRLTVL.